A single sample is the source of the 12 T cell receptor beta chains below, sequenced in a study of blood T cell repertoires in COVID-19. Sequencing was performed with immunoSEQ multiplex PCR; in TCRdb, only in-frame clones are kept and a portion is missing. The sample has around 250,000 clones, roughly 90% seen once. The source material was peripheral blood. Receptors were obtained from a man between 60 and 75 years old with acute or convalescent COVID-19.

In regard to this clone: The sample contains more than one DNA sequence encoding this CDR3. This chain links TRBV7-9 with TRBJ1-2; the match to TRBD1 covers 12 bases. With 5 bases clipped from V and 2 bases from J, the junction kept 6 bases outside the gene matches. Looked up from germline, CDR1 is SEHNR and CDR2 is FQNEAQ (reference sequence). This CDR3 region has 16 residues. CDR3 loop: CASSPPGTGGNYGYTF. In nucleotides, the CDR3 is TGTGCCAGCAGCCCTCCCGGGACAGGGGGCAACTATGGCTACACCTTC.

The table lists this clone with a count of one. V usage is TRBV2 and J usage is TRBJ2-2; D remains ambiguous. The length of the CDR3 is 12 residues. V was shortened by 8 bases and J by 3 bases, with 7 bases between the two germline ends. In germline, CDR1 is SNHLY, CDR2 FYNNEI. CDR3 coding DNA: TGTGCCAGCGGCTCTTACACCGGGGAGCTGTTTTTT. This translates into CASGSYTGELFF.

This chain uses TRBV4-1 with TRBJ1-4, with D possibly matching TRBD1 (6 bases). The CDR3 is 17 residues long. The germline V gene has CDR1 MGHRA and CDR2 YSYEKL. V lost 0 bases to trimming and J lost 7 bases, with 18 bases between them. In DNA, the CDR3 is TGCGCCAGCAGCCAAGAACAGGGCGACAATCGGATTGAAAAACTGTTTTTT. Protein sequence: CASSQEQGDNRIEKLFF.

The CDR3 DNA is TGTGCCAGCAGCAAAGTTCTCCAGGCTGTGACAGGGGGCATCACTGAAGCTTTCTTT. It specifies CASSKVLQAVTGGITEAFF. The chain couples TRBV21-1 to TRBJ1-1; the DNA was not used to check the table's D call, TRBD1. TRBV21-1 is a pseudogene segment. The CDR3 totals 19 residues.

V gene TRBV4-3 combines with J gene TRBJ2-1, with TRBD2 matching over 8 bases. Losses at the gene ends were 0 bases for V and 8 bases for J; bases not matched to a gene: 9. Germline values: CDR1 LGHNA, CDR2 YSLEER. The CDR3 length is 16 residues. CDR3 protein: CASSQDLLAGSHEQFF. CDR3 DNA sequence: TGCGCCAGCAGCCAAGATCTCTTAGCGGGATCACATGAGCAGTTCTTC.

The chain is built from TRBV5-4 and TRBJ1-2; D possibly corresponds to TRBD1 (5 bases). The germline V and J ends were trimmed by 0 bases and 3 bases, with 15 bases remaining between them. CDR1 is SGHNT, CDR2 YYREEE, per germline (reference sequence). The CDR3 extends over 16 amino acids. CDR3 residues: CASSLGFQGGDYGYTF. The CDR3 coding sequence is TGTGCCAGCAGCTTGGGTTTTCAGGGTGGGGACTATGGCTACACCTTC.

The rearrangement links TRBV25-1 to TRBJ1-1; 7 bases align to TRBD1. Losses at the gene ends were 8 bases for V and 5 bases for J; bases not matched to a gene: 8. Germline V gene sequence: CDR1 MGHDK, CDR2 SYGVNS. The CDR3 length is 13 residues. CDR3 residues: CASRKGAQTEAFF. The DNA of the CDR3 is TGTGCCAGCCGGAAGGGGGCACAGACTGAAGCTTTCTTT.

V usage is TRBV30 and J usage is TRBJ1-2; the match to TRBD1 covers 7 bases. The CDR3 runs to 13 residues. The junction had 8 bases not matched to a gene; V was cut back by 3 bases and J by 7 bases. CDR1 GTSNPN and CDR2 SVGIG come from the germline V gene (reference sequence). Here the CDR3 DNA reads TGTGCCTGGAGCATACAGGGGACGGGTGGCTACACCTTC. Protein sequence: CAWSIQGTGGYTF. Full variable domain (missing parts from reference TRBV30 and TRBJ1-2): SQTIHQWPATLVQPVGSPLSLECTVEGTSNPNLYWYRQAAGRGLQLLFYSVGIGQISSEVPQNLSASRPQDRQFILSSKKLLLSDSGFYLCAWSIQGTGGYTFGSGTRLTVV.

V is TRBV7-2 and J is TRBJ2-7; perhaps TRBD1 as D (8 bases). Per germline, CDR1 SGHTA and CDR2 FQGNSA. CDR3 size: 18 residues. Trimming took 5 bases from V and 0 from J, leaving 23 bases between them. CDR3 residues: CASSITGGEPGSSYEQYF. CDR3 nucleotide sequence: TGTGCCAGCAGCATCACAGGGGGGGAACCAGGCAGCTCCTACGAGCAGTACTTC.

The chain couples TRBV7-2 to TRBJ2-1, with D tentatively TRBD2 (5 bases). CDR3 length equals 16 residues. The germline CDR1 and CDR2 sequences are SGHTA and FQGNSA. Deletions cut 2 bases from V and 9 bases from J, with 20 bases between. The CDR3 region has the DNA TGTGCCAGCAGCTTAAGCCCGGGGAGAGCCAGCGGTGAGCAGTTCTTC. Translation: CASSLSPGRASGEQFF.

This clone was seen a few times. This chain links TRBV5-4 with TRBJ2-3, with 10 positions matching TRBD1. The CDR3 is 15 amino acids. Germline V lookup: CDR1 SGHNT, CDR2 YYREEE (reference sequence). V was clipped by 3 bases and J by 4 bases; unmatched bases: 5. CDR3: CASSWDRGGSDTQYF. As DNA, the CDR3 is TGTGCCAGCAGCTGGGACAGGGGAGGGTCAGATACGCAGTATTTT.

The genes are TRBV28 and TRBJ2-7; possibly TRBD2 for D (5 bases). Germline CDR1 and CDR2: MDHEN and SYDVKM. Trimming cost V 2 bases and J 2 bases, with 13 bases left between them. CDR3 length equals 15 residues. The CDR3 sequence is CASSLVLARAYEQYF. DNA of the CDR3: TGTGCCAGCAGTTTAGTCCTAGCTAGGGCCTACGAGCAGTACTTC.